The present entry profiles one T cell receptor beta chain with its context. Its matching antigen is unknown. This specimen comes from a study of T cells in Graves' hyperthyroidism and ophthalmopathy. Findings and limits, study-wide: Ophthalmopathy was told apart from stable hyperthyroidism by a 13 V-J model.

The CDR3 consists of 13 residues. With 6 bases removed from V and 2 bases from J, the gap between germline ends came to 10 bases. Per germline, CDR1 MNHEY and CDR2 SVGEGT. Fresh peripheral blood, about 9.9 ml, yielded the PBMCs. Amplification of TCR beta CDR3 regions was performed using RNA transcripts as template. The HTBI primer set served for first-round RT-PCR of the TCR CDR3. TCRdb redid the calling of the multiplex PCR reads with MiXCR, one entry per CDR3 protein. Of about 620,000 distinct CDR3 sequences listed, around 16% are singletons. The rearrangement joins TRBV6-2 or TRBV6-3 to TRBJ2-5; D may be TRBD2 (5 bases). The sequenced sample consisted of blood. This receptor was taken from a woman in her thirties with Graves' hyperthyroidism. The CDR3 DNA follows: TGTGCCAGCAGGACGACTATACAAGAGACCCAGTACTTC. It yields the protein CASRTTIQETQYF.